The rows below give T cell receptor beta chains drawn from one sample of a study of T cell responses to AZD1222 COVID-19 vaccine. Some clones are missing from TCRdb's copy, which holds only in-frame ones; the method was immunoSEQ multiplex PCR. The sample yields some 120,000 clones, more than 85% seen once. This specimen consisted of peripheral blood, obtained on day 0 of AZD1222 vaccination. These receptors all come from an adult in good health. Each CDR3 is given without its conserved first and last residue. Fields, in order: V gene, CDR3 length, J gene, CDR3 protein.

V: TRBV19; length: 11; J: TRBJ1-5; CDR3: ASMRENNQPQH
V: TRBV7-9; length: 15; J: TRBJ1-2; CDR3: ASSLALGQLLGRGYT
V: TRBV19; length: 12; J: TRBJ1-1; CDR3: ASKTTGKRTEAF
V: TRBV27; length: 11; J: TRBJ1-2; CDR3: ASSLRRSYGYT
V: TRBV6-5; length: 10; J: TRBJ1-3; CDR3: ASGGTGNTIY
V: TRBV4-2; length: 11; J: TRBJ1-1; CDR3: ASSQDKGSVAF
V: TRBV4-1; length: 14; J: TRBJ2-1; CDR3: ASSQDWGTSYNEQF
V: TRBV7-2; length: 11; J: TRBJ2-7; CDR3: ASSYRTDYEQY
V: TRBV6-5; length: 13; J: TRBJ1-5; CDR3: ASSYLTGVNQPQH
V: TRBV12-3/TRBV12-4; length: 11; J: TRBJ1-5; CDR3: ASSLTLEQPQH
V: TRBV5-1; length: 14; J: TRBJ2-2; CDR3: ASSLLTGPNTGELF
V: TRBV6-5; length: 12; J: TRBJ2-7; CDR3: ASNPRDWGYEQY
V: TRBV7-9; length: 13; J: TRBJ1-1; CDR3: ASSPSGQLNTEAF
V: TRBV27; length: 11; J: TRBJ1-3; CDR3: ASSFQAGNTIY
V: TRBV4-1; length: 13; J: TRBJ2-3; CDR3: ASSQDLEGSDTQY
V: TRBV29-1; length: 11; J: TRBJ1-6; CDR3: SVLRDFNSPLH
V: TRBV6-5; length: 11; J: TRBJ2-7; CDR3: ASSTLGAYEQY
V: TRBV11-2; length: 12; J: TRBJ2-3; CDR3: ASSLGGAGDTQY
V: TRBV7-8; length: 13; J: TRBJ2-7; CDR3: ASSSPGGGAYEQY
V: TRBV9; length: 13; J: TRBJ2-5; CDR3: ASSGTGTSGETQY
V: TRBV19; length: 12; J: TRBJ2-1; CDR3: ASSPAGLVSEQF
V: TRBV4-3; length: 12; J: TRBJ1-4; CDR3: ASSQDWTVEKLF
V: TRBV25-1; length: 14; J: TRBJ2-7; CDR3: ASSRIHRGRFYEQY
V: TRBV24-1; length: 13; J: TRBJ2-1; CDR3: ATSDTGTRNNEQF
V: TRBV29-1; length: 12; J: TRBJ2-7; CDR3: SVVTRGPSSEQY
V: TRBV5-6; length: 14; J: TRBJ1-4; CDR3: ASSLVRAATNEKLF
V: TRBV5-4; length: 12; J: TRBJ1-5; CDR3: ASSLGGGNQPQH
V: TRBV10-2; length: 15; J: TRBJ1-3; CDR3: ASSEVDRTFSGNTIY
V: TRBV9; length: 14; J: TRBJ2-3; CDR3: ASTQLQGQGTDTQY